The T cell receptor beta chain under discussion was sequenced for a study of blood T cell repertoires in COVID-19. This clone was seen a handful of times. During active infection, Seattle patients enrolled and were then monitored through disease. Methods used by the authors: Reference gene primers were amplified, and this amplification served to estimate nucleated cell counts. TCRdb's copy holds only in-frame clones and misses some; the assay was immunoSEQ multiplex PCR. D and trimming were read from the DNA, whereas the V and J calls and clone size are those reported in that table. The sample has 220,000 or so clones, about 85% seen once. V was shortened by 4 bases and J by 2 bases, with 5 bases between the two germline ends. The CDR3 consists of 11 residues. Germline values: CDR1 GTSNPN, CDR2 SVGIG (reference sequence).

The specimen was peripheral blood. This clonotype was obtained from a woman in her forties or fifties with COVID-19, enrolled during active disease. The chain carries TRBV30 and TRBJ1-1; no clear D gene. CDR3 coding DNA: TGTGCCTGGAAACAAAACACTGAAGCTTTCTTT. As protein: CAWKQNTEAFF.